This TCR beta chain was documented in a study of beta chain features in type 1 diabetes. Points on this clone: Its specificity is not known.

A CD45RO/CCR7/CD25/CD127/CD95/CD27 panel sorted naive, central memory, regulatory and stem cell-like memory CD4+ cells. Populations isolated by sorting all had purity greater than 98%. Isolated RNA was reverse transcribed in full, so expressed TCRB transcripts were sequenced. The table came from immunoSEQ multiplex PCR; TCRdb's copy has only in-frame clones and leaves some out. The table includes 300,000 to 400,000 clones, roughly a tenth detected once. The V gene's germline CDR1 is MNHEY and CDR2 SMNVEV (reference sequence). The V end lost 4 bases, the J end lost 1 base, and 10 bases lay between the germline ends. The CDR3 consists of 14 residues. Study-level results: cDNA sequencing could over-represent cells with high TCR expression. Moderate but significant shortening of TCRB CDR3s was recorded in all four CD4+ subsets from Type 1 diabetes patients. The naive, central memory and Treg TCRB repertoires looked more alike in patients than they did in healthy donors.

The sequence was obtained from a man younger than 45 with type 1 diabetes. The sequenced material came from central memory CD4+ T cells from blood. The V call is TRBV27, the J call TRBJ1-2; TRBD1 might be the D (5 bases). The CDR3: CASSSQGNNYGYTF. Written as DNA, the CDR3 is TGTGCCAGCAGTTCCCAGGGAAATAACTATGGCTACACCTTC.